This T cell receptor beta chain came from a study of Ad26.COV2.S vaccination and SARS-CoV-2 variants. About the research overall: Once, or twice with 56 days between doses, Ad26.COV2.S was given intramuscularly. Broader study findings: While placebo recipients had lower spike-specific TCR breadth, vaccine recipients had more.

The treatment is: some 20 received Ad26.COV2.S at low or high dose, single or two shots; about 5 received placebo; per-sample allocation not given. The study sampled participants on day 63 after the first vaccine or placebo injection. An Ad26 vector carrying the Wuhan-strain SARS-CoV-2 spike served as the vaccine. Between the trimmed V and J ends, which lost 2 bases and 4 bases, there was a span of 17 bases. Germline V CDR1 and CDR2: MDHEN, SYDVKM. This CDR3 is built from 16 residues. This clone was detected only a few times. Antigen unknown. The method was immunoSEQ multiplex PCR; TCRdb's version includes in-frame clones alone and lacks a portion of them. The repertoire holds 300,000 to 400,000 clones, with 90% as singletons.

The specimen was peripheral blood, collected in a trial of Ad26.COV2.S vaccine versus placebo. This receptor was taken from a person between 18 and 59 years old who received the Ad26.COV2.S COVID-19 vaccine or a placebo. The J gene is TRBJ1-1, the V gene TRBV28; the D is unclear. Here the CDR3 reads CASSLRGAGQGTEAFF. CDR3 sequence (DNA): TGTGCCAGCAGTTTACGGGGTGCTGGTCAAGGCACTGAAGCTTTCTTT.